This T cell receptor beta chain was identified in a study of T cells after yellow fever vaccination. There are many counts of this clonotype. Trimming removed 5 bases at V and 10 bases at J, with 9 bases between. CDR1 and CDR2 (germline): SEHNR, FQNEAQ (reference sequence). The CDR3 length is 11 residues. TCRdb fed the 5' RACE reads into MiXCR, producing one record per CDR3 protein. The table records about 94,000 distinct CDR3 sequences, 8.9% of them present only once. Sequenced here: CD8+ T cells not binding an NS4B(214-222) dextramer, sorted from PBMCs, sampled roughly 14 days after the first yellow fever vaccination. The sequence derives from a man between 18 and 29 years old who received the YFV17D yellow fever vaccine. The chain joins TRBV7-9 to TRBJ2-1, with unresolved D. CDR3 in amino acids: CASSPSWEQFF. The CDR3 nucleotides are TGTGCCAGCAGCCCATCGTGGGAGCAGTTCTTC.